This is a list of T cell receptor beta chains from one sample in a study of blood T cell repertoires in COVID-19. Sequenced by immunoSEQ multiplex PCR; TCRdb stores in-frame clones only, minus some. The sample includes about 370,000 clones, more than 80% of them seen just once. The material sequenced was PBMCs or T cells enriched from blood (not recorded which). These receptors came from a man between 18 and 35 years old who had recovered from COVID-19. Both conserved end residues are part of each CDR3. The order of the fields is V gene, clone size, D gene, J gene, CDR3 DNA, CDR3 protein. D genes are given only for firm matches. Clone size appears in some rows only: once, few, many, or a class for an expanded clone.

TRBV19,.,TRBD2,TRBJ2-1,TGTGCCAGTAGCCTCGGGACTAGCGGGATCATAGGGGAGCAGTTCTTC,CASSLGTSGIIGEQFF
TRBV27,.,.,TRBJ1-1,TGTGCCAGCAGTTCGCCACAGGGATATGAAGCTTTCTTT,CASSSPQGYEAFF
TRBV9,once,TRBD1,TRBJ2-7,TGTGCCAGCAGCGTAGGGGGGACAGGGATCTCCGAGCAGTACTTC,CASSVGGTGISEQYF
TRBV25-1,.,.,TRBJ1-2,TGTGCCAGCAGGAAAGGGCGGGGGGACGGCTACACCTTC,CASRKGRGDGYTF
TRBV5-5,.,.,TRBJ2-5,TGTGCCAGCAGCTTTCAGGTAGCAGGGGAGACCCAGTACTTC,CASSFQVAGETQYF
TRBV6-5,.,TRBD2,TRBJ2-1,TGTGCCAGCAGGACTAGCGGGAGGTCCAATGAGCAGTTCTTC,CASRTSGRSNEQFF
TRBV28,.,.,TRBJ1-2,TGTGCTACTCGCACAGGGATGAACTATGGCTACACCTTC,CATRTGMNYGYTF
TRBV5-6,.,.,TRBJ2-7,TGTGCCAGCAGCTTTCGACAGATCTTCTACGAGCAGTACTTC,CASSFRQIFYEQYF
TRBV10-2,.,.,TRBJ1-5,TGCGCCAGCAGCCTAGACAGACTTAATCAGCCCCAGCATTTT,CASSLDRLNQPQHF
TRBV7-2,.,TRBD1,TRBJ2-1,TGTGCCAGCAGCTTAGGAGGGACAGGTTACTACAATGAGCAGTTCTTC,CASSLGGTGYYNEQFF
TRBV2,.,TRBD2,TRBJ2-3,TGTGCCAGCAGTGAAGGACTAGCGGGAGCCATAGGGACAGACACAGATACGCAGTATTTT,CASSEGLAGAIGTDTDTQYF
TRBV7-9,.,.,TRBJ2-7,TGTGCCAGCAGCTTAGTTTCTACCAACGAGCAGTACTTC,CASSLVSTNEQYF
TRBV10-1,few,.,TRBJ2-7,TGCGCCAGCAGTTTGGACAGCTTGGGAGAGCAGTACTTC,CASSLDSLGEQYF
TRBV5-6,once,.,TRBJ2-7,TGTGCCAGCAGCTATGACAGAGGATACGAGCAGTACTTC,CASSYDRGYEQYF
TRBV5-1,once,TRBD1,TRBJ1-4,TGCGCCAGCAGCTTGGGACAGGGGCGTGAAAAACTGTTTTTT,CASSLGQGREKLFF
TRBV5-6,.,TRBD2,TRBJ2-1,TGTGCCAGCAGCCTTGGACTAGTCTCCTACAATGAGCAGTTCTTC,CASSLGLVSYNEQFF
TRBV6-5,.,.,TRBJ2-7,TGTGCCAGCAGTTACCTCGGGGGGCAGGGCTACGAGCAGTACTTC,CASSYLGGQGYEQYF
TRBV6-5,once,TRBD1,TRBJ1-6,TGTGCCAGCGCCCCGGACAGGGGGACCCTCCACTTT,CASAPDRGTLHF
TRBV5-8,.,.,TRBJ1-5,TGTGCCAGTACCGACGGGTTCAGACAGCCCCAGCATTTT,CASTDGFRQPQHF
TRBV7-2,few,.,TRBJ2-3,TGTGCCAGCAGCCTGAGAGGATTGGTAGCGTCAGATACGCAGTATTTT,CASSLRGLVASDTQYF
TRBV7-2,.,TRBD1,TRBJ2-1,TGTGCCAGCAAATCCCTGGGGACAGGGGGGAAAAATGAGCAGTTCTTC,CASKSLGTGGKNEQFF
TRBV6-5,.,.,TRBJ2-7,TGTGCCAGCAGTTACTCTTTACAACCCAGAGGGTACGAGCAGTACTTC,CASSYSLQPRGYEQYF